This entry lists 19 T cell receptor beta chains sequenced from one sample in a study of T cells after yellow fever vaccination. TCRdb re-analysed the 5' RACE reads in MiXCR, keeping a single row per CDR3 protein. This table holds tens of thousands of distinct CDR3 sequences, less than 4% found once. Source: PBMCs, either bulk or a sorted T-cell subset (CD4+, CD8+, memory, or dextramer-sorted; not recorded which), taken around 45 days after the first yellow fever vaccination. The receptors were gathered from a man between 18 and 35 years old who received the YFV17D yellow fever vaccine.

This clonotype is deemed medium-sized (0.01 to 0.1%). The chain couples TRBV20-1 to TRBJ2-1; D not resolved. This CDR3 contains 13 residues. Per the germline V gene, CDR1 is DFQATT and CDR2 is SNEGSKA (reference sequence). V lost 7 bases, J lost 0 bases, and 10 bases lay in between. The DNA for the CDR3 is TGCAGTGTACCACCTCTCTCCTACAATGAGCAGTTCTTC. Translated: CSVPPLSYNEQFF.

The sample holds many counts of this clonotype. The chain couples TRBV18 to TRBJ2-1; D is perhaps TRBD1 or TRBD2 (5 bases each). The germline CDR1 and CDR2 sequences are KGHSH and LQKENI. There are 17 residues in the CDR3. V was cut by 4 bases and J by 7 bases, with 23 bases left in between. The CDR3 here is CASSLETGRGTLNEQFF. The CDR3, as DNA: TGTGCCAGCTCACTCGAAACGGGAAGGGGTACTTTGAATGAGCAGTTCTTC.

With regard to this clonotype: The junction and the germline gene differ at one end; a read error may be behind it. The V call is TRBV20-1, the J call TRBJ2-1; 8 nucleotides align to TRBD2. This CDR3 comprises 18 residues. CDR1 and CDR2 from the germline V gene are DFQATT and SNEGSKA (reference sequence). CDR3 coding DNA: TGCTGTGCTAGAGGTCAACCCACAAGCGGGGGCTCCTACAATGAGCAGTTCTTC. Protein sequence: CCARGQPTSGGSYNEQFF.

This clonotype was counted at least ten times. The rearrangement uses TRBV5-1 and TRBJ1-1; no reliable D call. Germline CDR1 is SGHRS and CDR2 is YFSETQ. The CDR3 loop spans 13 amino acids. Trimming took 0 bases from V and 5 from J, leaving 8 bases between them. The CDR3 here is CASSLAVRTEAFF. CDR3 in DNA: TGCGCCAGCAGCTTGGCGGTGCGGACTGAAGCTTTCTTT.

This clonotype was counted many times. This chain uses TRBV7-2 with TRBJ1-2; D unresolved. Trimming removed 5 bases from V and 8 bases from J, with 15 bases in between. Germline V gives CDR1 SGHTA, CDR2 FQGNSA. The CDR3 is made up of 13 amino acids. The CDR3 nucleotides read TGTGCCAGCAGCGATATGCTCAGCGGGGGCTACACCTTC. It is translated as CASSDMLSGGYTF.

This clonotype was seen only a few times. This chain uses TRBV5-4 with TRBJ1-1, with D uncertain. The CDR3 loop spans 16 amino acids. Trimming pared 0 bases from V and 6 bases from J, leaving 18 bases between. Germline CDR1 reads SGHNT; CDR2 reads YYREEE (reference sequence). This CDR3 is CASSLDFAAGTPEAFF. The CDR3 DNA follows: TGTGCCAGCAGCTTGGACTTTGCCGCGGGCACCCCTGAAGCTTTCTTT.

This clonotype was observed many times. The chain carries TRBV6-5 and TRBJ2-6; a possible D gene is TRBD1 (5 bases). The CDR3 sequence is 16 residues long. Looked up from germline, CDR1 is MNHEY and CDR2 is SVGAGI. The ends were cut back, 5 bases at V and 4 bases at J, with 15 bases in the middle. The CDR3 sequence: CASSNTQGSGANVLTF. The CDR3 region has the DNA TGTGCCAGCAGTAACACGCAGGGTTCGGGGGCCAACGTCCTGACTTTC.

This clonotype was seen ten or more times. The CDR3 sequence is CASTALGRGGAGELFF. The CDR3 coding sequence is TGTGCCAGCACCGCCCTGGGGCGGGGGGGCGCCGGGGAGCTGTTTTTT. The J gene is TRBJ2-2, the V gene TRBV11-3, with TRBD2 matching over 9 bases. The CDR3 has 16 amino acids. The J segment lost 6 bases and the V segment lost 7 bases, leaving 12 bases of the junction unmatched. Per the germline V gene, CDR1 is SGHNT and CDR2 is YENEEA.

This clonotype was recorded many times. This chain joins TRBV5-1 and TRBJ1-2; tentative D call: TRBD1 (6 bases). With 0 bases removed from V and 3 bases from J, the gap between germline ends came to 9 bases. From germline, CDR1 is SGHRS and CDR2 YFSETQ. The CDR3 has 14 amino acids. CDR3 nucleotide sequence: TGCGCCAGCAGCTTGGAGGGGGGCTACTATGGCTACACCTTC. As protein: CASSLEGGYYGYTF.

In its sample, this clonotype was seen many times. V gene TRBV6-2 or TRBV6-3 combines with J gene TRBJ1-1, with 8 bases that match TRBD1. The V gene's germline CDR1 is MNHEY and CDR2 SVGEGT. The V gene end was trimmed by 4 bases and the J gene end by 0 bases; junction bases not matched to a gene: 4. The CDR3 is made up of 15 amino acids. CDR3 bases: TGTGCCAGCAGTTTCAGGGGGCTCGTGAACACTGAAGCTTTCTTT. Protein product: CASSFRGLVNTEAFF.

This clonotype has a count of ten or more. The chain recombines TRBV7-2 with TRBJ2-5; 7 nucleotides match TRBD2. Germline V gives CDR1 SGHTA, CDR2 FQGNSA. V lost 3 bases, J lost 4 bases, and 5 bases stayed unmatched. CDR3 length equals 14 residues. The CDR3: CASSFSGGGETQYF. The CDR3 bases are TGTGCCAGCAGCTTTTCGGGGGGAGGAGAGACCCAGTACTTC.

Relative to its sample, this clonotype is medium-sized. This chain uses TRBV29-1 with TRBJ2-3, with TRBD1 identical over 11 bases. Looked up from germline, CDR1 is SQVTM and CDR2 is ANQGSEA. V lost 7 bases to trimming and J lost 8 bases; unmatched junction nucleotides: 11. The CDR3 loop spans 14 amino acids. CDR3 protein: CSAFGTGGSGTQYF. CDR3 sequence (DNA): TGCAGCGCCTTTGGGACAGGGGGAAGCGGTACGCAGTATTTT.

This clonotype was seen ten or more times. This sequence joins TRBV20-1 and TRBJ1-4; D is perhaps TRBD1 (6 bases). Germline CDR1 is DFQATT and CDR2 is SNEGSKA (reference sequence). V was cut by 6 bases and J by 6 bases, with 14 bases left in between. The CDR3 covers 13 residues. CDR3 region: CSARTGLDEKLFF. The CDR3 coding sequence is TGCAGTGCAAGAACAGGGTTGGATGAAAAACTGTTTTTT.

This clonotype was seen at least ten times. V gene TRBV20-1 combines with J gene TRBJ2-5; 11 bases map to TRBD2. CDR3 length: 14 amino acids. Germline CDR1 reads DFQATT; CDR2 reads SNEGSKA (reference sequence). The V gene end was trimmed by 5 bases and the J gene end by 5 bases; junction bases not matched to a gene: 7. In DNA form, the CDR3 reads TGCAGTGCTTCTCAGACTAGCGGGGCGGAGACCCAGTACTTC. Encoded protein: CSASQTSGAETQYF.

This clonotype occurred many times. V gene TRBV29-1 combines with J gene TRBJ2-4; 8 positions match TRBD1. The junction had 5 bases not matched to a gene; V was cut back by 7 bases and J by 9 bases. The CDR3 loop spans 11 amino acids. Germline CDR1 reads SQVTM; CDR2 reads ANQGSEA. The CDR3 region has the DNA TGCAGCGGATTACAGGGGGGCATTCAGTACTTC. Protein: CSGLQGGIQYF.

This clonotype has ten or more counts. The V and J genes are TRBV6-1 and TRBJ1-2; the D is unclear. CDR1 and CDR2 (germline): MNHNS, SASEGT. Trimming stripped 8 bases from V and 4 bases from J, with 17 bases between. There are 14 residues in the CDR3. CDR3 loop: CASGRKTATYGYTF. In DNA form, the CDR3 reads TGTGCCAGCGGAAGAAAAACGGCTACCTATGGCTACACCTTC.

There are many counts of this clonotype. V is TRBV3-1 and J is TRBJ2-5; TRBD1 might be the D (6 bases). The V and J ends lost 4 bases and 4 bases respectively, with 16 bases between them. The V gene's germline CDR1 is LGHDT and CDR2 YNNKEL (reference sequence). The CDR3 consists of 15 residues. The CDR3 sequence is CASSRNTGLPETQYF. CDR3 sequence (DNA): TGTGCCAGCAGCCGGAACACAGGGCTCCCAGAGACCCAGTACTTC.

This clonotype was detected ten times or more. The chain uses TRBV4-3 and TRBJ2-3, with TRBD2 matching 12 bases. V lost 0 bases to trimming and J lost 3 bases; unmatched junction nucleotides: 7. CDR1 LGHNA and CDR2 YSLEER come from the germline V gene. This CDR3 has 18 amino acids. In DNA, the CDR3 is TGCGCCAGCAGCCAAGAGGGGCTAGCGGGGGGGCTTACAGATACGCAGTATTTT. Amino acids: CASSQEGLAGGLTDTQYF.

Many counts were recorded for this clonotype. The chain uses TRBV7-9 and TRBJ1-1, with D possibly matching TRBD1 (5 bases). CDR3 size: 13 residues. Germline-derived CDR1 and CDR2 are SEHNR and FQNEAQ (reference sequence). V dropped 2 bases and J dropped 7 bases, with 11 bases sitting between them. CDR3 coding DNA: TGTGCCAGCAGCTTACGGCAGGGTAATGAAGCTTTCTTT. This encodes CASSLRQGNEAFF. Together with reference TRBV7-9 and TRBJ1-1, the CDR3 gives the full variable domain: DTGVSQNPRHKITKRGQNVTFRCDPISEHNRLYWYRQTLGQGPEFLTYFQNEAQLEKSRLLSDRFSAERPKGSFSTLEIQRTEQGDSAMYLCASSLRQGNEAFFGQGTRLTVV.